Listed below are T cell receptor beta chains from one sample, sequenced in a study of identical twins. TCRdb re-derived calls from the 5' RACE reads in MiXCR, one entry per CDR3 protein. The sample records roughly 470,000 distinct CDR3 sequences, more than 13% being singletons. This sample was also put to use in a study of yellow fever vaccine responses in identical twins.

Sequenced sample: CD4+ T cells sorted from blood. The origin of the receptors is a young woman in good health. Each CDR3 is given with its conserved first and last residue. Each record gives: clone size, V gene, CDR3 length, D gene, J gene, CDR3 DNA, CDR3 protein. D genes are given only for firm matches. Expanded clones get a size class; other rows say once, few or many, or leave the size out.

.	TRBV6-1	14	.	TRBJ2-3	TGTGCCAGCCAACCCGACAGAAGCACAGATACGCAGTATTTT	CASQPDRSTDTQYF
few	TRBV11-2	13	.	TRBJ1-1	TGTGCCAGCAGGAACCAAATGAACACTGAAGCTTTCTTT	CASRNQMNTEAFF
.	TRBV12-3/TRBV12-4	14	.	TRBJ2-3	TGTGCCAGCAGTTTTGGCAGGGGTCTGGATACGCAGTATTTT	CASSFGRGLDTQYF
few	TRBV7-2	17	TRBD2	TRBJ2-7	TGTGCCAGCAGCTTAGGGGGTAAGGGGAGGGGTTCCTACGAGCAGTACTTC	CASSLGGKGRGSYEQYF
few	TRBV12-3/TRBV12-4	12	.	TRBJ1-2	TGTGCCAGCAGTAAAGGGCCTATAGGCTACACCTTC	CASSKGPIGYTF
few	TRBV9	12	.	TRBJ2-7	TGTGCCAGCAGCGCGATATACGACGAGCAGTACTTC	CASSAIYDEQYF
.	TRBV20-1	15	TRBD2	TRBJ2-5	TGCAGTGCTGGGGGCGGACTAGCGGCTAAAGAGACCCAGTACTTC	CSAGGGLAAKETQYF
few	TRBV29-1	12	.	TRBJ2-5	TGCAGCTGTACCGGTAACCAAGAGACCCAGTACTTC	CSCTGNQETQYF
.	TRBV4-3	13	.	TRBJ1-6	TGCGCCAGCAGCCAAGGATCAGGTTCACCCCTCCACTTT	CASSQGSGSPLHF
.	TRBV7-8	14	.	TRBJ2-5	TGTGCCAGCAGCTCCGGGTCGCAGCGTGAGACCCAGTACTTC	CASSSGSQRETQYF
.	TRBV19	16	.	TRBJ1-2	TGTGCCAGTAGTATTCTTGCGCGGACTGACTTTTATGGCTACACCTTC	CASSILARTDFYGYTF